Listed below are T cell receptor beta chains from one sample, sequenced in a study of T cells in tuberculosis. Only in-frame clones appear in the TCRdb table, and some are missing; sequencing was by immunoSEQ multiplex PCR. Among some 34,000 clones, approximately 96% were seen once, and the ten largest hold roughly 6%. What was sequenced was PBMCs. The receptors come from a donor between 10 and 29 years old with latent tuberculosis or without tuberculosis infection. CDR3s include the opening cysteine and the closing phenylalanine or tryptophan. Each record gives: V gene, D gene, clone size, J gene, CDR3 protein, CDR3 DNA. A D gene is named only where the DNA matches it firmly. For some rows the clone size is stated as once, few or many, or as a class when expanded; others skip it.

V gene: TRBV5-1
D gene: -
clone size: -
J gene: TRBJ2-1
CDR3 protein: CASSLMTVWEEQFF
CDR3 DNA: TGCGCCAGCAGCTTGATGACTGTCTGGGAGGAGCAGTTCTTC

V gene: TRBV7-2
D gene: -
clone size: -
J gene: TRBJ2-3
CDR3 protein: CASSLAWAGLDTQYF
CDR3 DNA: TGTGCCAGCAGCTTAGCGTGGGCGGGGCTAGATACGCAGTATTTT

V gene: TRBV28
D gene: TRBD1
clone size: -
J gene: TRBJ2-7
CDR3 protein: CASSLTGGAYEQYF
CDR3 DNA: TGTGCCAGCAGTTTGACAGGGGGCGCTTACGAGCAGTACTTC

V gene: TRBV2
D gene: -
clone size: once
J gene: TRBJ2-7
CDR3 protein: CATRWTAPYEQYF
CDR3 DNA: TGTGCCACCCGCTGGACAGCACCTTACGAGCAGTACTTC

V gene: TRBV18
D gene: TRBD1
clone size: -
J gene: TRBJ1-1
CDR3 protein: CASSPPGQVETEAFF
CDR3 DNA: TGTGCCAGCTCACCACCGGGACAGGTTGAAACTGAAGCTTTCTTT

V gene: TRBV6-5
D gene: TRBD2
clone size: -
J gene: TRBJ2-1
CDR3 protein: CASNIAGGNEQFF
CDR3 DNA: TGTGCCAGTAACATAGCGGGAGGCAATGAGCAGTTCTTC

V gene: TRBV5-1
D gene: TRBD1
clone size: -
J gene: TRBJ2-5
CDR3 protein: CASSSGTGGETQYF
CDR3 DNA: TGCGCCAGCAGCTCCGGGACAGGGGGAGAGACCCAGTACTTC

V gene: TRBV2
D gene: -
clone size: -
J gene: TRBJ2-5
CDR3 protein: CASSLASETQYF
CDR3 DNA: TGTGCCAGCAGTCTAGCGTCAGAGACCCAGTACTTC

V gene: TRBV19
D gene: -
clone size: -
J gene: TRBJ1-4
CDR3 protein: CASSPHREKLFF
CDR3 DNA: TGTGCCAGTAGTCCCCACAGAGAAAAACTGTTTTTT

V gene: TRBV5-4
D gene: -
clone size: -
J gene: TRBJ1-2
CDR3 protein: CASSAGYGYGYTF
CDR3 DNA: TGTGCCAGTAGCGCAGGGTACGGCTATGGCTACACCTTC

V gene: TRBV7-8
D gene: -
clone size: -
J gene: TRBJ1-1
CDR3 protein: CASSYRGGWTEAFF
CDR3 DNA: TGTGCCAGCAGCTATAGAGGCGGGTGGACTGAAGCTTTCTTT

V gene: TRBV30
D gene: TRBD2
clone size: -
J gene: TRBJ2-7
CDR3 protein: CASGLAGSFSYEQYF
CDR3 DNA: TGTGCTTCAGGACTAGCGGGTTCCTTTTCCTACGAGCAGTACTTC

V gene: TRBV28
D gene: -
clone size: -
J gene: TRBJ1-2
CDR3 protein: CASTLADYGYTF
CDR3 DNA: TGTGCCAGCACCCTGGCTGACTATGGCTACACCTTC

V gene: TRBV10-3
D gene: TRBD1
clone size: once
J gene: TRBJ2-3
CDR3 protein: CATLAHLGTGGTDTQYF
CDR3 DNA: TGTGCCACCCTGGCACACCTCGGGACAGGGGGCACAGATACGCAGTATTTT

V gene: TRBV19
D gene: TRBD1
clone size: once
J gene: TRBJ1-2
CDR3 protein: CASSVPGQGYGYTF
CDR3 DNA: TGTGCCAGTAGTGTTCCGGGACAGGGCTATGGCTACACCTTC

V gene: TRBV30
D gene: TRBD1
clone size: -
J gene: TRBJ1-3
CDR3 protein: CAWSGEQGEGNTIYF
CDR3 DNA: TGTGCCTGGAGTGGAGAACAGGGGGAGGGAAACACCATATATTTT

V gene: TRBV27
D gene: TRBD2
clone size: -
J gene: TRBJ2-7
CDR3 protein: CASRPGLVAYEQYF
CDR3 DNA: TGTGCCAGCAGGCCGGGACTAGTCGCATACGAGCAGTACTTC

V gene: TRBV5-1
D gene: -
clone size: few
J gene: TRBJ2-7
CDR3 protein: CASSLEIARGEQYF
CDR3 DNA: TGCGCCAGCAGCTTGGAGATTGCCAGGGGCGAGCAGTACTTC

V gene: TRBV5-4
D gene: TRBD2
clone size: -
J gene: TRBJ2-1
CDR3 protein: CASSPPGTSGYNEQFF
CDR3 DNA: TGTGCCAGCAGCCCCCCCGGGACTAGCGGATACAATGAGCAGTTCTTC

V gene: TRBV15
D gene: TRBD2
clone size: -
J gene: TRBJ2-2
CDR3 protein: CATSRPGLAISGGELFF
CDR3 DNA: TGTGCCACCAGCAGGCCGGGACTAGCGATCTCGGGCGGGGAGCTGTTTTTT

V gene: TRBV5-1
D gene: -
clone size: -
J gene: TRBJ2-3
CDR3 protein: CASSETLFSTDTQYF
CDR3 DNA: TGCGCCAGCAGCGAGACATTATTCAGCACAGATACGCAGTATTTT

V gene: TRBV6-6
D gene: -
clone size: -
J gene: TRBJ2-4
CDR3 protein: CASSYPGRGANIQYF
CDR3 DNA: TGTGCCAGCAGTTATCCGGGCCGGGGGGCGAACATTCAGTACTTC

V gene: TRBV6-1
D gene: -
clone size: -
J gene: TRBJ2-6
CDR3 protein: CASSEQDSSGANVLTF
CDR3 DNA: TGTGCCAGCAGTGAGCAGGACAGCTCTGGGGCCAACGTCCTGACTTTC

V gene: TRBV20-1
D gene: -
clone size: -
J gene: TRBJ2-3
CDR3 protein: CSAPRRDTQYF
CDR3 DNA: TGCAGTGCTCCTCGGAGAGATACGCAGTATTTT

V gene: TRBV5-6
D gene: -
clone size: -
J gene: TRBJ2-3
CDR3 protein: CASSGGQTDTQYF
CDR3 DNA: TGTGCCAGCAGCGGCGGACAGACAGATACGCAGTATTTT

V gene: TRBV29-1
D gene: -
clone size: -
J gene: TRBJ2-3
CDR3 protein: CSVEPRDFSSSTDTQYF
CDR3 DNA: TGCAGCGTTGAACCACGGGACTTCAGTTCTAGCACAGATACGCAGTATTTT

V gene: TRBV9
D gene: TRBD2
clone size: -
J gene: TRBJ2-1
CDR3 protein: CASSVDPSGIYNEQFF
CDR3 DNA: TGTGCCAGCAGCGTAGATCCTAGCGGTATCTACAATGAGCAGTTCTTC

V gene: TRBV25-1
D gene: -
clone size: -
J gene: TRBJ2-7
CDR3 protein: CATRGTSSSYEQYF
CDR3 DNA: TGTGCCACCAGGGGGACTTCCAGCTCCTACGAGCAGTACTTC

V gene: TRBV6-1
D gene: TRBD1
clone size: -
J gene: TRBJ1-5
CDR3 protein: CASSDPRDRKRGSNQPQHF
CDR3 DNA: TGTGCCAGCAGTGATCCCCGGGACAGGAAACGGGGTAGCAATCAGCCCCAGCATTTT

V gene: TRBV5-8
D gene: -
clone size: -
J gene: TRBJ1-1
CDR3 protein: CASSPGLSTEAFF
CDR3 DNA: TGTGCCAGCAGCCCGGGTCTATCCACTGAAGCTTTCTTT

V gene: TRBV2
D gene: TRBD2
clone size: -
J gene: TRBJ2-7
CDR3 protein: CASSPTSGYPYEQYF
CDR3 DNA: TGTGCCAGCAGTCCAACTAGCGGATACCCCTACGAGCAGTACTTC

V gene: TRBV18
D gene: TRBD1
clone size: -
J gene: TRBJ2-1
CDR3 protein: CASSQRRTGTASYNEQFF
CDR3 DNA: TGTGCCAGCTCGCAACGAAGAACCGGGACAGCCTCCTACAATGAGCAGTTCTTC

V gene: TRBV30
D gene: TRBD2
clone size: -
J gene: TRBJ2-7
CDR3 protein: CAWSPGLAGHEQYF
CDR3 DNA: TGTGCCTGGAGCCCGGGACTAGCGGGCCACGAGCAGTACTTC

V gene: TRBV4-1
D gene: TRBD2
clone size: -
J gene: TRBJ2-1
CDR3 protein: CASSQGLGVAGTRHEQFF
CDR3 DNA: TGCGCCAGCAGCCAAGGCCTGGGGGTAGCGGGGACAAGACATGAGCAGTTCTTC

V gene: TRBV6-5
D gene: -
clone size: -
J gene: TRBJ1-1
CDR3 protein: CASSYFGVNTEAFF
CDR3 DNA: TGTGCCAGCAGTTACTTCGGGGTAAACACTGAAGCTTTCTTT

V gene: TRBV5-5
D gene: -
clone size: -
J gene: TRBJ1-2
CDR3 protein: CASSLDRVHGYTF
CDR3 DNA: TGTGCCAGCAGCTTGGACAGGGTCCATGGCTACACCTTC

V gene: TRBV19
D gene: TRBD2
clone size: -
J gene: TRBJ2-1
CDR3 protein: CASSTSGSAHNEQFF
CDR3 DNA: TGTGCCAGTAGTACTAGCGGGAGTGCTCACAATGAGCAGTTCTTC

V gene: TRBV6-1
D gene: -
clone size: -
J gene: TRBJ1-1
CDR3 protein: CASSLLPQMNTEAFF
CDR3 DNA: TGTGCCAGCAGCCTTTTGCCGCAGATGAACACTGAAGCTTTCTTT

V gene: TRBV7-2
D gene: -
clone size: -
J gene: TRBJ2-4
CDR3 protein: CASSFTGPTKNIQYF
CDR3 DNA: TGTGCCAGCAGCTTTACAGGGCCTACCAAAAACATTCAGTACTTC

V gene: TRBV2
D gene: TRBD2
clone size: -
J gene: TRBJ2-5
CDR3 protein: CASILAGGRGETQYF
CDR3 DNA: TGTGCCAGCATATTGGCGGGAGGGAGGGGAGAGACCCAGTACTTC

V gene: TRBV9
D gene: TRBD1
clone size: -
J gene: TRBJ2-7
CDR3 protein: CASSARQGTYEQYF
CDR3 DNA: TGTGCCAGCAGCGCCCGACAGGGTACCTACGAGCAGTACTTC